These 24 T cell receptor beta chains came from one sample sequenced in a study of blood T cells in healthy people across ages. A second about 6 to 12 cycle PCR used barcoded and J-beta primers. MiXCR, applied by TCRdb to the 5' RACE reads, yields one record per CDR3 protein. The sample shows hundreds of thousands of distinct CDR3 sequences, around a fifth of them seen only once. What was sequenced was blood. The source is a man aged 65 to 79 in good health.

The chain carries TRBV6-1 and TRBJ2-7; TRBD2 matches at 9 bases. The CDR3 is made up of 15 amino acids. V was pared by 5 bases and J by 1 base, with 6 bases of the junction left unmatched. Per the germline V gene, CDR1 is MNHNS and CDR2 is SASEGT. The CDR3 nucleotides read TGTGCCAGCAGTAGCGCTAGCGGGGCTTCCTACGAGCAGTACTTC. It codes for CASSSASGASYEQYF.

This clonotype was recorded a few times. J is TRBJ2-7 and V is TRBV28; 7 bases fit TRBD1. Per germline, CDR1 MDHEN and CDR2 SYDVKM. The ends lost 7 bases at V and 2 bases at J; junction bases unmatched: 8. The CDR3 contains 14 residues. CDR3 sequence: CASKGTAPTYEQYF. CDR3 in DNA: TGTGCCAGCAAGGGGACAGCACCAACCTACGAGCAGTACTTC.

This clonotype was picked up many times. V is TRBV25-1 and J is TRBJ1-1, with a possible D match to TRBD1 (6 bases). V was clipped by 5 bases and J by 1 base, with 17 bases between them. Looked up from germline, CDR1 is MGHDK and CDR2 is SYGVNS. CDR3 length: 16 residues. Here the CDR3 reads CASSLADSRPNTEAFF. The CDR3 DNA reads as TGTGCCAGCAGTCTCGCGGACAGTAGACCGAACACTGAAGCTTTCTTT.

There are a few counts of this clonotype. The V call is TRBV12-3 or TRBV12-4, the J call TRBJ2-3; D may be TRBD1 (7 bases). The CDR3 has 15 residues. Trimming took off 3 bases at V and 1 base at J, with 11 bases between the two ends. CDR3 bases: TGTGCCAGCAGTTTCGGGGGACAGCGCACAGATACGCAGTATTTT. Its translation: CASSFGGQRTDTQYF.

In this sample, this clonotype turned up a few times. The chain recombines TRBV28 with TRBJ2-4; the D gene is possibly TRBD2 (6 bases). V dropped 2 bases and J dropped 8 bases, with 13 bases sitting between them. The CDR3 is 14 amino acids. Germline V gene lookup returns CDR1 MDHEN and CDR2 SYDVKM. Here the CDR3 reads CASSLAGSVYIQYF. CDR3 DNA sequence: TGTGCCAGCAGTTTAGCGGGGTCGGTATACATTCAGTACTTC.

The chain carries TRBV10-3 and TRBJ2-5; maybe TRBD2 (6 bases). The ends were cut back, 6 bases at V and 3 bases at J, with 14 bases in the middle. The CDR3 runs 14 residues. CDR1 is ENHRY and CDR2 is SYGVKD in the germline V gene. The CDR3 sequence is CAISLSGSEETQYF. The CDR3 DNA reads TGTGCCATCAGCCTTAGCGGATCAGAAGAGACCCAGTACTTC.

The rearrangement uses TRBV21-1 and TRBJ2-7; the table names TRBD1, a call not compared with the DNA. TRBV21-1 is a recognized pseudogene. This CDR3 has 14 amino acids. CDR3 protein: CASRHKAGTGYYAF. CDR3 bases: TGTGCCAGCAGACATAAAGCCGGGACAGGCTATTACGCCTTC.

This clonotype was observed a handful of times. This may arise from a read error, as a much more abundant clone is one base away. The chain couples TRBV27 to TRBJ2-2, with D perhaps TRBD1 or TRBD2 (5 bases each). The CDR3 length is 14 residues. Germline V gene sequence: CDR1 MNHEY, CDR2 SMNVEV (reference sequence). V lost 11 bases and J lost 3, with 16 bases in between. CDR3 DNA: TGTGCCGGCCTCGGGGACCCACACACCGGGGAGCTGTTTTTT. This gives the protein CAGLGDPHTGELFF.

This clonotype was counted a few times. At one boundary the junction diverges from the germline segment, which might be a read error. The J gene is TRBJ2-1, the V gene TRBV24-1; 10 nucleotides match TRBD2. The germline V gene has CDR1 KGHDR and CDR2 SFDVKD. The CDR3 is 17 amino acids. CDR3 protein: CATSDLHLAGAYNEQFF. Written as DNA, the CDR3 is TGTGCCACCAGTGATTTGCATCTAGCGGGGGCCTACAACGAGCAGTTCTTC.

In its sample, this clonotype was seen a few times. The genes are TRBV29-1 and TRBJ1-4; 9 nucleotides match TRBD1. V lost 6 bases, J lost 3 bases, and 2 bases stayed unmatched. Germline CDR1 is SQVTM and CDR2 is ANQGSEA. The length of the CDR3 is 13 residues. The CDR3 sequence is CSVQGAANEKLFF. As DNA, the CDR3 is TGCAGCGTACAGGGGGCAGCTAATGAAAAACTGTTTTTT.

V usage is TRBV6-5 and J usage is TRBJ2-5; 7 bases line up with TRBD1. V shed 5 bases, J shed 4 bases, and the junction held 4 bases outside the gene matches. This CDR3 contains 13 residues. From germline, CDR1 is MNHEY and CDR2 SVGAGI. The CDR3 coding sequence is TGTGCCAGCAGTACAGGGGTTCCAGAGACCCAGTACTTC. Protein product: CASSTGVPETQYF.

This clonotype showed up just a few times. V usage is TRBV29-1 and J usage is TRBJ1-2; D perhaps matches TRBD1 (6 bases). Trimming removed 7 bases from V and 8 bases from J, with 17 bases in between. The CDR3 length is 12 residues. Germline V lookup: CDR1 SQVTM, CDR2 ANQGSEA. The CDR3 here is CSAGPTGIGYTF. CDR3 DNA sequence: TGCAGCGCTGGGCCCACAGGGATCGGCTACACCTTC.

The chain recombines TRBV20-1 with TRBJ2-1, with D perhaps matching TRBD2 (6 bases). The J call may be incorrect, as the DNA end agrees better with TRBJ2-7. The CDR3 sequence is 13 residues long. Germline CDR1 is DFQATT and CDR2 is SNEGSKA (reference sequence). CDR3 nucleotides: TGCAGTGCTAGAGCTAGCGCAGACTACGAGCAGTACTTC. Translation gives CSARASADYEQYF.

This clonotype was counted ten times or more. The rearrangement joins TRBV28 to TRBJ2-5; maybe TRBD2 (5 bases). The CDR3 runs to 11 residues. The V and J ends lost 7 bases and 4 bases respectively, with 7 bases between them. Per the germline V gene, CDR1 is MDHEN and CDR2 is SYDVKM. The CDR3 DNA sequence: TGTGCCAGCATTGCGGGAGAGACCCAGTACTTC. Residues: CASIAGETQYF.

This rearrangement joins TRBV11-2 to TRBJ2-3; TRBD2 aligns across 9 bases. V was pared by 6 bases and J by 6 bases, with 10 bases of the junction left unmatched. The CDR3 contains 15 residues. CDR1 is SGHAT and CDR2 is FQNNGV in the germline V gene. The DNA for the CDR3 is TGTGCCAGCAGGTCCCTTGCGGGAGGGCGCGATACGCAGTATTTT. It codes for CASRSLAGGRDTQYF.

The chain joins TRBV14 to TRBJ2-2; D not certain. The CDR3 totals 15 residues. The V gene's germline CDR1 is SGHDN and CDR2 FVKESK. V was clipped by 8 bases and J by 4 bases, with 17 bases between them. CDR3 in DNA: TGTGCCAGCCAACGTTCACCGGTGGTCACCGGGGAGCTGTTTTTT. Translated: CASQRSPVVTGELFF.

This clonotype was detected only a few times. This chain joins TRBV20-1 and TRBJ2-3; 11 bases match TRBD1. Germline trimming cut 5 bases from V and 0 bases from J; bases unmatched to any gene: 4. Per germline, CDR1 DFQATT and CDR2 SNEGSKA (reference sequence). The CDR3 is made up of 15 amino acids. The CDR3 DNA reads TGCAGTGCTTCGGACAGGGGGCTTAGCACAGATACGCAGTATTTT. This sequence encodes CSASDRGLSTDTQYF.

The chain has TRBV6-5 and TRBJ2-7, with a tentative D call TRBD2 (5 bases). The CDR3 sequence is 13 residues long. CDR1 and CDR2 from the germline V gene are MNHEY and SVGAGI. Deletions cut 8 bases from V and 6 bases from J, with 17 bases between. CDR3 residues: CASGAREGSEQYF. The CDR3 bases are TGTGCCAGCGGTGCACGGGAAGGAAGCGAGCAGTACTTC.

In its sample, this clonotype was seen many times. The chain uses TRBV5-1 and TRBJ2-1; D is uncertain. Trimming pared 4 bases from V and 7 bases from J, leaving 12 bases between. This CDR3 comprises 13 residues. The germline CDR1 and CDR2 sequences are SGHRS and YFSETQ. The CDR3 protein is CASSLLQKNEQFF. The DNA of the CDR3 is TGCGCCAGCAGCCTTCTTCAAAAAAATGAGCAGTTCTTC.

The chain carries TRBV7-2 and TRBJ2-3; TRBD2 matches 13 bases. V shed 6 bases, J shed 1 base, and the junction held 16 bases outside the gene matches. The germline V gene has CDR1 SGHTA and CDR2 FQGNSA. The CDR3 sequence is 20 residues long. CDR3 in DNA: TGTGCCAGCAGAAGCCCCCAGGGACTAGCGGGAAAGGTGGGCACAGATACGCAGTATTTT. This sequence encodes CASRSPQGLAGKVGTDTQYF.

V usage is TRBV20-1 and J usage is TRBJ2-7; TRBD2 agrees at 7 bases. Looked up from germline, CDR1 is DFQATT and CDR2 is SNEGSKA (reference sequence). The CDR3 loop spans 13 amino acids. The trim removed 4 bases at V and 3 bases at J, leaving 6 bases unmatched. This CDR3 reads CSAKREARYEQYF. CDR3 coding DNA: TGCAGTGCTAAACGGGAGGCCCGCTACGAGCAGTACTTC.

This rearrangement joins TRBV20-1 to TRBJ2-7; 7 nucleotides align to TRBD1. This CDR3 region has 14 residues. Germline trimming cut 3 bases from V and 2 bases from J; bases unmatched to any gene: 7. Per the germline V gene, CDR1 is DFQATT and CDR2 is SNEGSKA (reference sequence). CDR3 DNA: TGCAGTGCTAGTCCCCGGACAGGAACCTACGAGCAGTACTTC. Protein sequence: CSASPRTGTYEQYF.

The chain couples TRBV5-1 to TRBJ1-1, with D possibly TRBD1 on 6 matching bases. With 0 bases removed from V and 5 bases from J, the gap between germline ends came to 14 bases. The CDR3 is 15 amino acids. Germline V lookup: CDR1 SGHRS, CDR2 YFSETQ. The CDR3 DNA is TGCGCCAGCAGCTTGGCCGCCGGAGGGGGGACTGAAGCTTTCTTT. Amino acids: CASSLAAGGGTEAFF.

The chain couples TRBV5-1 to TRBJ2-1; 9 bases align to TRBD2. The V gene end was trimmed by 4 bases and the J gene end by 5 bases; junction bases not matched to a gene: 16. CDR1 SGHRS and CDR2 YFSETQ come from the germline V gene. The CDR3 runs to 18 residues. CDR3 bases: TGCGCCAGCAGCCCCATATATAGCGGGAGAGGGGTTAACAATGAGCAGTTCTTC. Its protein is CASSPIYSGRGVNNEQFF.